Following are 23 T cell receptor beta chains from one sample sequenced in a study of OX40 agonist ivuxolimab in advanced cancers. Assay: immunoSEQ multiplex PCR; the TCRdb copy retains only in-frame clones and omits some. The sample comprises tens of thousands of clones, roughly nine tenths of which are singletons, and around 6.5% rests with the top ten. Material: CD4+ or CD8+ T cells sorted from blood, obtained in a trial of the OX40 agonist ivuxolimab. These receptors originate from an adult with an advanced solid tumor such as melanoma, head and neck, liver or kidney cancer.

The gene calls are TRBV5-1 and TRBJ2-3; 7 bases match TRBD1. The V gene's germline CDR1 is SGHRS and CDR2 YFSETQ. The CDR3 covers 13 residues. V shed 3 bases and J 4 bases; nucleotides not matched to a gene: 2. The CDR3 reads CASSSGTADTQYF. Written as DNA, the CDR3 is TGCGCCAGCAGCTCCGGGACAGCAGATACGCAGTATTTT.

The CDR3 DNA reads TGTGCCAGCACTCCAGGGGTCACAGATACGCAGTATTTT. Translating it yields CASTPGVTDTQYF. The chain has TRBV7-9 and TRBJ2-3, with D possibly matching TRBD1 (6 bases). The CDR3 runs 13 residues. V lost 7 bases and J lost 2, with 10 bases in between. Germline loops: CDR1 SEHNR, CDR2 FQNEAQ (reference sequence).

The chain employs TRBV27 and TRBJ2-1; the D gene is possibly TRBD2 (6 bases). The CDR3 spans 14 residues. The germline V and J ends were trimmed by 3 bases and 6 bases, with 12 bases remaining between them. Germline V gene lookup returns CDR1 MNHEY and CDR2 SMNVEV (reference sequence). The CDR3 DNA follows: TGTGCCAGCAGTTTCGGGGGAACCCCCAATGAGCAGTTCTTC. It specifies CASSFGGTPNEQFF.

V usage is TRBV7-6 and J usage is TRBJ1-6; D unclear. V was clipped by 1 base and J by 7 bases, with 8 bases between them. The CDR3 is 14 residues long. Germline V CDR1 and CDR2: SGHVS, FNYEAQ. The CDR3, as DNA: TGTGCCAGCAGCTTAGAAGAAACAAATTCACCCCTCCACTTT. This codes for CASSLEETNSPLHF.

The chain employs TRBV13 and TRBJ1-1, with a weak D call TRBD1 (6 bases). The CDR3 length is 13 residues. Between the trimmed V and J ends, which lost 4 bases and 6 bases, there was a span of 12 bases. Germline V gives CDR1 PRHDT, CDR2 FYEKMQ (reference sequence). The CDR3 reads CASSYGGAAEAFF. The CDR3, as DNA: TGTGCCAGCAGCTACGGGGGGGCCGCTGAAGCTTTCTTT.

The V and J genes are TRBV27 and TRBJ2-7; the match to TRBD1 covers 12 bases. Germline V lookup: CDR1 MNHEY, CDR2 SMNVEV (reference sequence). The CDR3 consists of 14 residues. The junction had 5 bases not matched to a gene; V was cut back by 6 bases and J by 5 bases. The DNA for the CDR3 is TGTGCCAGCAGGACGGGACAGGGGGCTGACGAGCAGTACTTC. Its protein product is CASRTGQGADEQYF.

CDR3 sequence reads: CASTAGQLNTGELFF. CDR3 DNA sequence: TGTGCCAGCACAGCCGGACAGCTTAACACCGGGGAGCTGTTTTTT. The chain uses TRBV2 and TRBJ2-2; maybe TRBD1 (6 bases). The CDR3 totals 15 residues. Germline-derived CDR1 and CDR2 are SNHLY and FYNNEI. Trimming took off 7 bases at V and 2 bases at J, with 14 bases between the two ends.

This chain links TRBV9 with TRBJ2-1, with 9 positions matching TRBD2. J lost 5 bases, V lost 5 bases, and 8 bases had no gene match. The CDR3 runs 15 residues. Germline assignment: CDR1 SGDLS and CDR2 YYNGEE. Written as DNA, the CDR3 is TGTGCCAGCAGTCTTAGCGGGAGCCCCAACAATGAGCAGTTCTTC. Translation gives CASSLSGSPNNEQFF.

This clone was seen only once. The chain recombines TRBV7-2 with TRBJ1-3, with a possible D match to TRBD1 (6 bases). CDR3 length: 19 amino acids. The V end lost 10 bases, the J end lost 2 bases, and 30 bases lay between the germline ends. In germline, CDR1 is SGHTA, CDR2 FQGNSA. The CDR3 nucleotides read TGTGCCACTTCACCGAGGGGGACGTTAACCCTAATCGCTGGAAACACCATATATTTT. This sequence encodes CATSPRGTLTLIAGNTIYF.

CDR3 residues: CASSISVGVYEQYF. The CDR3 bases are TGTGCCAGTAGTATAAGTGTGGGGGTTTACGAGCAGTACTTC. The V call is TRBV19, the J call TRBJ2-7; TRBD1 or TRBD2 may be the D gene (5 bases each). The CDR3 has 14 residues. Germline V gene data show CDR1 as LNHDA and CDR2 as SQIVND (reference sequence). Trimming pared 2 bases from V and 4 bases from J, leaving 12 bases between.

CDR3 in amino acids: CASSQESWWAGANVLTF. CDR3 in DNA: TGCGCCAGCAGCCAAGAATCGTGGTGGGCTGGGGCCAACGTCCTGACTTTC. The chain carries TRBV4-1 and TRBJ2-6; D remains ambiguous. Trimming shortened V by 0 bases and J by 2 bases, and 11 bases separated the two germline ends. The CDR3 runs 17 residues. The germline CDR1 and CDR2 sequences are MGHRA and YSYEKL.

The chain combines TRBV5-4 with TRBJ1-2; tentatively, D is TRBD1 (6 bases). The CDR3 totals 15 residues. Germline loops: CDR1 SGHNT, CDR2 YYREEE (reference sequence). V lost 3 bases and J lost 5, with 17 bases in between. DNA of the CDR3: TGTGCCAGCAGCTGGGCCCAGGGGATTGGTTATGGCTACACCTTC. Protein sequence: CASSWAQGIGYGYTF.

A word on this clone: This may be a read error, as it is one base from a much larger clone. The chain recombines TRBV6-1 with TRBJ1-6, with D unclear. The CDR3 length is 15 residues. CDR1 is MNHNS, CDR2 SASEGT, per germline. The CDR3 DNA reads TGTGCCAGCAGTGAAGTAACGGCAATTGGTTCACCCTTCCACTTT. This codes for CASSEVTAIGSPFHF.

The V call is TRBV7-8, the J call TRBJ1-5; no clear D. Trimming cost V 5 bases and J 1 base, with 9 bases left between them. Germline V lookup: CDR1 SGHVS, CDR2 FQNEAQ. This CDR3 is built from 14 residues. The CDR3 DNA follows: TGTGCCAGCAGCACCGCAAGCAGCAATCAGCCCCAGCATTTT. Translation gives CASSTASSNQPQHF.

J is TRBJ2-7 and V is TRBV28, with 7 bases aligning to TRBD1. Germline assignment: CDR1 MDHEN and CDR2 SYDVKM. Losses at the gene ends were 3 bases for V and 0 bases for J; bases not matched to a gene: 5. There are 15 residues in the CDR3. The CDR3 protein is CASSFRQGRSYEQYF. DNA of the CDR3: TGTGCCAGCAGTTTTCGACAGGGCCGCTCCTACGAGCAGTACTTC.

V usage is TRBV7-2 and J usage is TRBJ1-5; no clear D gene. Between the trimmed V and J ends, which lost 4 bases and 0 bases, there was a span of 7 bases. The CDR3 totals 14 residues. Germline values: CDR1 SGHTA, CDR2 FQGNSA. CDR3 in DNA: TGTGCCAGCAGCTCAGACCCTAGCAATCAGCCCCAGCATTTT. The encoded protein is CASSSDPSNQPQHF.

This chain connects TRBV2 to TRBJ2-7; possible D gene TRBD2, 6 bases. The CDR3 spans 10 residues. CDR1 and CDR2 (germline): SNHLY, FYNNEI. V lost 6 bases to trimming and J lost 7 bases, with 7 bases between them. CDR3 region: CASRGLEQYF. DNA of the CDR3: TGTGCCAGCAGGGGACTGGAGCAGTACTTC.

This CDR3 reads CASSKALCLEGRETQYF. In DNA form, the CDR3 reads TGTGCCAGCAGCAAAGCGCTTTGCCTCGAAGGGAGAGAGACCCAGTACTTC. The J gene is TRBJ2-5, the V gene TRBV21-1; the table's D call of TRBD2 was not tested on the DNA. TRBV21-1 corresponds to a pseudogene. CDR3 length: 17 amino acids.

The chain combines TRBV19 with TRBJ1-5; TRBD1 matches 8 bases. Trimming at V came to 3 bases and at J to 1 base, leaving 2 bases not matched to a gene. The length of the CDR3 is 15 residues. Germline CDR1 is LNHDA and CDR2 is SQIVND (reference sequence). CDR3: CASSIDRGSNQPQHF. The CDR3 DNA sequence: TGTGCCAGTAGTATCGACAGGGGCAGCAATCAGCCCCAGCATTTT.

This clone was counted between two and nine times. The chain joins TRBV7-9 to TRBJ2-2; D remains unclear. This CDR3 region has 14 residues. The germline V gene has CDR1 SEHNR and CDR2 FQNEAQ (reference sequence). V was shortened by 5 bases and J by 3 bases, with 10 bases between the two germline ends. For the CDR3, the DNA is TGTGCCAGCAGCCCGCCCGGATACACCGGGGAGCTGTTTTTT. Translated, it gives CASSPPGYTGELFF.

The V and J genes are TRBV5-1 and TRBJ2-1, with D perhaps being TRBD1 or TRBD2 (5 bases each). Germline values: CDR1 SGHRS, CDR2 YFSETQ. This CDR3 is 16 amino acids long. Trimming removed 4 bases from V and 3 bases from J, with 17 bases in between. Here the CDR3 DNA reads TGCGCCAGCAGCCCCGGGACCCTCTCTGACTACAATGAGCAGTTCTTC. This translates into CASSPGTLSDYNEQFF.

The chain combines TRBV25-1 with TRBJ2-1; TRBD1 is a possible D gene (5 bases). Trimming left V 5 bases short and J 5 bases short, with 13 bases between. This CDR3 has 14 residues. Germline V CDR1 and CDR2: MGHDK, SYGVNS. The CDR3 nucleotides are TGTGCCAGCAGTCACCAGGGTTCCAACAATGAGCAGTTCTTC. Translating gives CASSHQGSNNEQFF.

The rearrangement joins TRBV5-1 to TRBJ2-3, with TRBD1 as a possible D gene (5 bases). CDR1 SGHRS and CDR2 YFSETQ come from the germline V gene. The CDR3 is 14 residues long. V was pared by 2 bases and J by 2 bases, with 9 bases between. CDR3 sequence: CASSFRQTTDTQYF. The CDR3, as DNA: TGCGCCAGCAGCTTTAGACAGACCACAGATACGCAGTATTTT.